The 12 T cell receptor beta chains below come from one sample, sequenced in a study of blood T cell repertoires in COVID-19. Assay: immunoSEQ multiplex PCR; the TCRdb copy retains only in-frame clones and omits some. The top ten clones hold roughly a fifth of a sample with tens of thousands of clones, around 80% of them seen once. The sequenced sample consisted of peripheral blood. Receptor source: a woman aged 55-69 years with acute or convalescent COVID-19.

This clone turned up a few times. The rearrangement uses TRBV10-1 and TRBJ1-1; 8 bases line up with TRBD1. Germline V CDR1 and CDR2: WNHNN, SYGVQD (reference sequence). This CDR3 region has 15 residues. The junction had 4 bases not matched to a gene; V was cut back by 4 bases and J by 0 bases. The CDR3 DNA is TGCGCCAGCAGTGGGTCGACAGGGGTGAACACTGAAGCTTTCTTT. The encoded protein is CASSGSTGVNTEAFF.

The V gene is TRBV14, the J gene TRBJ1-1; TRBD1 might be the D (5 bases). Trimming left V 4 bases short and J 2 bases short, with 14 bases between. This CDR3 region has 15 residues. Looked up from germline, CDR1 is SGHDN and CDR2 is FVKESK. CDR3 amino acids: CASSPLLQGNTEAFF. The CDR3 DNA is TGTGCCAGCAGCCCCCTCCTCCAGGGAAACACTGAAGCTTTCTTT. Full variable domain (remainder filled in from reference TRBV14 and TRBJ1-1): EAGVTQFPSHSVIEKGQTVTLRCDPISGHDNLYWYRRVMGKEIKFLLHFVKESKQDESGMPNNRFLAERTGGTYSTLKVQPAELEDSGVYFCASSPLLQGNTEAFFGQGTRLTVV.

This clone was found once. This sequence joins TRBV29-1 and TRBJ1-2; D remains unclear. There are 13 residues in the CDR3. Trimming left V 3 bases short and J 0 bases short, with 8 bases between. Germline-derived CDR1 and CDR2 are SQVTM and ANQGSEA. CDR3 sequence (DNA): TGCAGCGTTGACTTTTCTCCTAACTATGGCTACACCTTC. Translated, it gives CSVDFSPNYGYTF.

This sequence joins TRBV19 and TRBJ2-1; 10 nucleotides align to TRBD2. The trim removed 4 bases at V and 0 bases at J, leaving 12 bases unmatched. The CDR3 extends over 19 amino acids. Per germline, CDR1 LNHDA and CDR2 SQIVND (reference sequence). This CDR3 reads CASSTSRLAGESSYNEQFF. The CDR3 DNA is TGTGCCAGTAGTACCTCCAGGCTAGCGGGGGAAAGCTCCTACAATGAGCAGTTCTTC. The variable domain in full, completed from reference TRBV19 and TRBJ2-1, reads DGGITQSPKYLFRKEGQNVTLSCEQNLNHDAMYWYRQDPGQGLRLIYYSQIVNDFQKGDIAEGYSVSREKKESFPLTVTSAQKNPTAFYLCASSTSRLAGESSYNEQFFGPGTRLTVL.

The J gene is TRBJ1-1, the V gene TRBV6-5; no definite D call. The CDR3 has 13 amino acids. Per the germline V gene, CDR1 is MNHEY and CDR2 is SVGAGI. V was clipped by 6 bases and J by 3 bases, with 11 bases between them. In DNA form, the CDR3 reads TGTGCCAGCAGGACACAAGCACACACTGAAGCTTTCTTT. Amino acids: CASRTQAHTEAFF.

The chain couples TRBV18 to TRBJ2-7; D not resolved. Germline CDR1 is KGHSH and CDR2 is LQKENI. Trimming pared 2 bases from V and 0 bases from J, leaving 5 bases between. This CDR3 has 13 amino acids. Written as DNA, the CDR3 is TGTGCCAGCTCACCATCGAGCTCCTACGAGCAGTACTTC. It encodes CASSPSSSYEQYF.

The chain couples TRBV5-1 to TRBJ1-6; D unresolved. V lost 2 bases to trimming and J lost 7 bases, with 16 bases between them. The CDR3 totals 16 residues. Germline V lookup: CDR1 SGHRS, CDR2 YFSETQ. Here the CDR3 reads CASSLWAVSGNSPLHF. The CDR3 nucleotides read TGCGCCAGCAGCTTATGGGCAGTCAGCGGAAATTCACCCCTCCACTTT.

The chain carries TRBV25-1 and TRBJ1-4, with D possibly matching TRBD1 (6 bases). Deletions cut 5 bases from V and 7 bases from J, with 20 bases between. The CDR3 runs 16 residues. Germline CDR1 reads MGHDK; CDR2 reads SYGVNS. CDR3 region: CASSPRGAGWGEKLFF. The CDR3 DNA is TGTGCCAGCAGTCCCCGGGGGGCAGGGTGGGGTGAAAAACTGTTTTTT.

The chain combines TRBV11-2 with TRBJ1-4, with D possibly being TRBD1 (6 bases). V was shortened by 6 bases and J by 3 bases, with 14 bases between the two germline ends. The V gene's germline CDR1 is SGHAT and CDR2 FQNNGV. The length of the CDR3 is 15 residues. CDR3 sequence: CASSWGRGANEKLFF. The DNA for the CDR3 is TGTGCCAGCAGTTGGGGGAGGGGGGCTAATGAAAAACTGTTTTTT.

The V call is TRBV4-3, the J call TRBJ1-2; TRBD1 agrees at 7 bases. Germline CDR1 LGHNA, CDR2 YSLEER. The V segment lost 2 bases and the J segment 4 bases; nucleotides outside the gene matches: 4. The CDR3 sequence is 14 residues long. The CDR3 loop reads CASSQNRDSYGYTF. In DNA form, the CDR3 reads TGCGCCAGCAGCCAAAACCGGGACAGCTATGGCTACACCTTC.

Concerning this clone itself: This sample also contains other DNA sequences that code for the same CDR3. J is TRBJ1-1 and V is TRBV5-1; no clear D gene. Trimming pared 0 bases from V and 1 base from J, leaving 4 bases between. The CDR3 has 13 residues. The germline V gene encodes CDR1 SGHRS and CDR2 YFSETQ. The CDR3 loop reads CASSLDRNTEAFF. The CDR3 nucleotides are TGCGCCAGCAGCTTGGATCGGAACACTGAAGCTTTCTTT.

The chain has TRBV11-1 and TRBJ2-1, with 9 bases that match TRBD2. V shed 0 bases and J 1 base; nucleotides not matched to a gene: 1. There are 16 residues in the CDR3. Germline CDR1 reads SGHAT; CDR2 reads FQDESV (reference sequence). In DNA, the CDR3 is TGTGCCAGCAGCTTAGCGCGGGGGGGGTCCTACAATGAGCAGTTCTTC. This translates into CASSLARGGSYNEQFF.